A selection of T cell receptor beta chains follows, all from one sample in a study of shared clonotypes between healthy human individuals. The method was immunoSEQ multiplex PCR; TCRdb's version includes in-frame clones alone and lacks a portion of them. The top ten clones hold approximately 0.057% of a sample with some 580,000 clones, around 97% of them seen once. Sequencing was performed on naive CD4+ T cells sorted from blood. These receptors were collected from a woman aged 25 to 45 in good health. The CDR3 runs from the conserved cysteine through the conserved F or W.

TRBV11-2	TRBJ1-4	CASSLDPLATNEKLFF
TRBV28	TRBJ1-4	CASNTGSTNEKLFF
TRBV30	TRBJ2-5	CAWSGGLRETQYF
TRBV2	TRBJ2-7	CASRGLPIRDEQYF
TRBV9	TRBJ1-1	CASSADRGDTEAFF
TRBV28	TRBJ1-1	CASSIDRGAFDMNTEAFF
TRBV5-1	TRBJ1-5	CASSSGTSNQPQHF
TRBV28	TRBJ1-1	CASSPKGWGPANTEAFF
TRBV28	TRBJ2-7	CASSLIGTGPYEQYF
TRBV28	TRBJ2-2	CASIRGRATGELFF
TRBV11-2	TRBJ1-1	CASSVGGTEAFF
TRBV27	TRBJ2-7	CASSSYRDPAYEQYF
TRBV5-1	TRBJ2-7	CASSLSLAGAYEQYF
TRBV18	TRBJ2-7	CASSPSQPYEQYF
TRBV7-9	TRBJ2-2	CASRLRPGQTNTGELFF
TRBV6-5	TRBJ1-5	CASRPSSGNQPQHF
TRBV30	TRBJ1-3	CACSQLSGNTIYF
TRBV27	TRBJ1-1	CASSLSVGIEAFF
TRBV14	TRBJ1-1	CASELKNSKQNTEAFF
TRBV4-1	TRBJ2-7	CASSQLALNPYEQYF
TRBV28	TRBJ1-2	CASRDRGKAPGYTF
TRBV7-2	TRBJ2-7	CASSPIRDSSGGYEQYF
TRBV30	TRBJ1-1	CAWNTPTRNTEAFF
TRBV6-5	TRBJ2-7	CASSYSQGAVNEQYF
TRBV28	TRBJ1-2	CASRQRGFRSGRNGYTF
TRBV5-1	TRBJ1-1	CASSGINRDTEAFF
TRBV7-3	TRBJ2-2	CASSLTASGVTGELFF
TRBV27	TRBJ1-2	CASRISQGNGYTF